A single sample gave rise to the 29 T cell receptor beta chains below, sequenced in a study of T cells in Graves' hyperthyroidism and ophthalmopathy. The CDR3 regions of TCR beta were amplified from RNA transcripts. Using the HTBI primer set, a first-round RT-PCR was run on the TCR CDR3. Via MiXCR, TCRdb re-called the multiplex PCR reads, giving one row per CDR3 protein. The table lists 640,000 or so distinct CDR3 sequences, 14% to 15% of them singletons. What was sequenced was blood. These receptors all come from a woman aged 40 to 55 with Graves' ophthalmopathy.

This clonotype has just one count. The CDR3 is CASSRDSAGNQPQHF. The CDR3 bases are TGTGCCAGCAGCCGCGACTCGGCGGGCAATCAGCCCCAGCATTTT. This chain connects TRBV6-1 to TRBJ1-5; the D is unclear. Trimming cost V 6 bases and J 2 bases, with 14 bases left between them. The CDR3 has 15 amino acids. The germline V gene encodes CDR1 MNHNS and CDR2 SASEGT.

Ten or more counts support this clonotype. CDR3 sequence (DNA): TGCGCCAGCAGCTTTCGGTCCCAAGGTGCCTACGAGCAGTACTTC. Translation: CASSFRSQGAYEQYF. The chain has TRBV5-1 and TRBJ2-7; D is uncertain. The germline V gene encodes CDR1 SGHRS and CDR2 YFSETQ. The CDR3 loop spans 15 amino acids. Trimming stripped 2 bases from V and 2 bases from J, with 14 bases between.

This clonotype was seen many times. The CDR3 nucleotides read TGTGCCAGCAGCCCCCAGGGACAGTTCCACGAGCAGTACTTC. Its protein product is CASSPQGQFHEQYF. The V gene is TRBV7-9, the J gene TRBJ2-7; 7 bases fit TRBD1. The CDR3 contains 14 residues. CDR1 is SEHNR, CDR2 FQNEAQ, per germline (reference sequence). V was pared by 5 bases and J by 5 bases, with 9 bases of the junction left unmatched.

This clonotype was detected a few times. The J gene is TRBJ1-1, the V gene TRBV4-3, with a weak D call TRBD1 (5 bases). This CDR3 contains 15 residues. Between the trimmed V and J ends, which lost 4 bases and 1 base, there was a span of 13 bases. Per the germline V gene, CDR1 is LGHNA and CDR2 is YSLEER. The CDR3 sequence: CASSLTDTSNTEAFF. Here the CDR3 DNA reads TGCGCCAGCAGCCTCACGGACACTTCGAACACTGAAGCTTTCTTT.

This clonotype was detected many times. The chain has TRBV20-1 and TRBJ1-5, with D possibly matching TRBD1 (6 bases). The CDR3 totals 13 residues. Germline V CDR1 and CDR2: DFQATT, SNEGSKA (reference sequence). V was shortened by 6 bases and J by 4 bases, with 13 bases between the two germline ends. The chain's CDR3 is CSAHRDINQPQHF. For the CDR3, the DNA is TGCAGTGCCCATAGGGACATTAATCAGCCCCAGCATTTT.

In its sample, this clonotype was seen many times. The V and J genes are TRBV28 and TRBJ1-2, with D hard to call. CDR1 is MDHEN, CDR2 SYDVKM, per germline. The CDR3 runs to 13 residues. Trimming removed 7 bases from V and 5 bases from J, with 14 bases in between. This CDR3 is CASTSSVSYGYTF. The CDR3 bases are TGTGCCAGCACGTCCTCAGTTTCTTATGGCTACACCTTC.

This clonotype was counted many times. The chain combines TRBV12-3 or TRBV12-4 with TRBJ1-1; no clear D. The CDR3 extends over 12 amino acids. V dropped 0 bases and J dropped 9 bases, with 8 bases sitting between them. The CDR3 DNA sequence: TGTGCCAGCAGTTTAGCGGCAGGAAAAGCTTTCTTT. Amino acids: CASSLAAGKAFF.

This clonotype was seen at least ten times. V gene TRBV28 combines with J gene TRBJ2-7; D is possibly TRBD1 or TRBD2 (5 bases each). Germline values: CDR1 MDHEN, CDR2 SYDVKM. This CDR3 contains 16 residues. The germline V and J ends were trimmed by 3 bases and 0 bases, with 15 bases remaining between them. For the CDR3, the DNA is TGTGCCAGCAGTTTTAGGACGGGGCAGAGCTCCTACGAGCAGTACTTC. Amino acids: CASSFRTGQSSYEQYF.

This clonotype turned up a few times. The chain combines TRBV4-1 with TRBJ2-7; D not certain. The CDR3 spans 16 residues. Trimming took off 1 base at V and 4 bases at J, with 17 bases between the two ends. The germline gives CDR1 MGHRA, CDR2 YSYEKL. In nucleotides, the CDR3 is TGCGCCAGCAGCCAAGTCCCTGGGCAGAGAACTTACGAGCAGTACTTC. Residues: CASSQVPGQRTYEQYF.

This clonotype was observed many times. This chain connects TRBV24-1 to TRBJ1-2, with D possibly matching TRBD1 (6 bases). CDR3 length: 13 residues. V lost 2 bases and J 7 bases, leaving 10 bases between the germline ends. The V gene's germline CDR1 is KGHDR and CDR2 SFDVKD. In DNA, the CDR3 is TGTGCCACCAGTGATTACACAGGGATTGGCTACACCTTC. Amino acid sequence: CATSDYTGIGYTF.

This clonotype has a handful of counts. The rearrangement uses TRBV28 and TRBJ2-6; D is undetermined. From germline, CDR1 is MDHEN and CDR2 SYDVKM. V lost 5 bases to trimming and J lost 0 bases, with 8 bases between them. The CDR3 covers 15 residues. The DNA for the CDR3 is TGTGCCAGCAGTCCCCTTCGCTCTGGGGCCAACGTCCTGACTTTC. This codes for CASSPLRSGANVLTF.

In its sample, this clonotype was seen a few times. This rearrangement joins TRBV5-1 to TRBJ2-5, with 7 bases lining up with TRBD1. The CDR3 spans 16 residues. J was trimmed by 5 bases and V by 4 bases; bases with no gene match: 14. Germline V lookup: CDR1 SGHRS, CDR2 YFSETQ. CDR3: CASSTEGTARAETQYF. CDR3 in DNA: TGCGCCAGCAGCACCGAAGGGACAGCGAGGGCGGAGACCCAGTACTTC.

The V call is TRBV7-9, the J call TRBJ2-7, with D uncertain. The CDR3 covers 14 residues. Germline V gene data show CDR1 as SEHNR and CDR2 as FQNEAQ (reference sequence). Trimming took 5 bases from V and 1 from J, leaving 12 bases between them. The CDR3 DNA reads TGTGCCAGCAGCCCACCCAGCAAGTCCTACGAGCAGTACTTC. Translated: CASSPPSKSYEQYF.

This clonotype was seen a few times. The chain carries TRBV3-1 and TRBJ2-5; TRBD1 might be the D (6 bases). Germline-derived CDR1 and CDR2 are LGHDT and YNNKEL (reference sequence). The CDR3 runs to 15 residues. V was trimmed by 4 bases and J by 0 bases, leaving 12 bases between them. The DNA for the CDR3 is TGTGCCAGCAGCCGGGCAGGGGCTTACCAAGAGACCCAGTACTTC. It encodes CASSRAGAYQETQYF.

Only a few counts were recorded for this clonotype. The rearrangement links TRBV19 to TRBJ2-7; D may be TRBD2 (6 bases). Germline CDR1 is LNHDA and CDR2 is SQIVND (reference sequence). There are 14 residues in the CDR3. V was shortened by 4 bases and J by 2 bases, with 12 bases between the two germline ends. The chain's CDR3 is CASSRAGPAYEQYF. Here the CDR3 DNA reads TGTGCCAGTAGTAGGGCGGGACCCGCCTACGAGCAGTACTTC.

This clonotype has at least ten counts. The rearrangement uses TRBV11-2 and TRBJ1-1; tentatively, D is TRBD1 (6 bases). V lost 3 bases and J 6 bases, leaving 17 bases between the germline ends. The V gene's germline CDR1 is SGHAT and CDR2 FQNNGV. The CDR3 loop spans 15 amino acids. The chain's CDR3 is CASSLKGVKYAEAFF. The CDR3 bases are TGTGCCAGCAGCTTGAAGGGGGTGAAGTACGCTGAAGCTTTCTTT.

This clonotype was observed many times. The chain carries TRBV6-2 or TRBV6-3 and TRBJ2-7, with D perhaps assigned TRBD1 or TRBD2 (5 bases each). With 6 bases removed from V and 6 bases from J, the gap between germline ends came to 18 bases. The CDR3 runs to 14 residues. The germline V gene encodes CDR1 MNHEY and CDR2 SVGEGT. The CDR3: CASSIGLGRLEQYF. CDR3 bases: TGTGCCAGCAGCATTGGCCTGGGACGCCTCGAGCAGTACTTC.

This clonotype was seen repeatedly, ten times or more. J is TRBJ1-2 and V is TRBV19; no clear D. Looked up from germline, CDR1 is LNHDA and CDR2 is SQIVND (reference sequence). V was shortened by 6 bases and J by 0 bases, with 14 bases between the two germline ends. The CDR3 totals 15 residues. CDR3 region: CASRPLLGANYGYTF. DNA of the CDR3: TGTGCCAGTAGGCCGCTTCTCGGAGCTAACTATGGCTACACCTTC. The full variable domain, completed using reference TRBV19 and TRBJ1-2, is DGGITQSPKYLFRKEGQNVTLSCEQNLNHDAMYWYRQDPGQGLRLIYYSQIVNDFQKGDIAEGYSVSREKKESFPLTVTSAQKNPTAFYLCASRPLLGANYGYTFGSGTRLTVV.

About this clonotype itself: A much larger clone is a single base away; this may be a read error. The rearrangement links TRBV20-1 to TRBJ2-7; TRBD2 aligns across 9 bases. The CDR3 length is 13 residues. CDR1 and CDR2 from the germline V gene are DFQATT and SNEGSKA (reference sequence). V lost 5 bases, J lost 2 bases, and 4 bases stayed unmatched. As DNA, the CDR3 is TGCAGTGCTGATCCTAGCGGGGCCTACGAGCAGTACTTC. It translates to CSADPSGAYEQYF.

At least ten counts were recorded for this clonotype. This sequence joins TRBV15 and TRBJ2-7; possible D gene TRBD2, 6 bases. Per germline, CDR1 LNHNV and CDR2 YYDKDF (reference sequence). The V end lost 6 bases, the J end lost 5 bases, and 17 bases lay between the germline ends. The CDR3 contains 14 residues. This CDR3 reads CATSRDAGRDEQYF. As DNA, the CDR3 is TGTGCCACCAGTAGGGACGCGGGACGCGACGAGCAGTACTTC.

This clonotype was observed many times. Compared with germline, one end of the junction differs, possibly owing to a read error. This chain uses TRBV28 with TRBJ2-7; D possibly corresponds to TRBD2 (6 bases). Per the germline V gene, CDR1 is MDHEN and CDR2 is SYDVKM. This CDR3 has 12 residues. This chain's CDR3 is CASSQAKGGTDF. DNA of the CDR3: TGTGCCAGCAGCCAAGCCAAGGGCGGGACGGACTTC. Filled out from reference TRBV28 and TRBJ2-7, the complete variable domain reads DVKVTQSSRYLVKRTGEKVFLECVQDMDHENMFWYRQDPGLGLRLIYFSYDVKMKEKGDIPEGYSVSREKKERFSLILESASTNQTSMYLCASSQAKGGTDFGPGTRLTVT.

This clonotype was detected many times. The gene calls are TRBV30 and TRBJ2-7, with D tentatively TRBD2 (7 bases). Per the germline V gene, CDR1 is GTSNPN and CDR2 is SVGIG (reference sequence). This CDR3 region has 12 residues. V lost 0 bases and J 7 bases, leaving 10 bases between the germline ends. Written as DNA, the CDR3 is TGTGCCTGGAGTGTAGGGGGGGCGGAGCAGTACTTC. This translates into CAWSVGGAEQYF.

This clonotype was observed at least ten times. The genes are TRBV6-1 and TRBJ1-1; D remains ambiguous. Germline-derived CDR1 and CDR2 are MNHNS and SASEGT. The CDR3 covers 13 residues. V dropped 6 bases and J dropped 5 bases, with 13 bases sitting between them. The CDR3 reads CASSLHLGTEAFF. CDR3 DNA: TGTGCCAGCAGCCTACACCTGGGGACTGAAGCTTTCTTT.

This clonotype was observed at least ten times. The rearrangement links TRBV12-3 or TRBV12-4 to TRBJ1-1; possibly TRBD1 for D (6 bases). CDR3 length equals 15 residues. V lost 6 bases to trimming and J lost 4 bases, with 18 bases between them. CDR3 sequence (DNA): TGTGCCAGCAGCTCAAACAATCAGGGGAGCACTGAAGCTTTCTTT. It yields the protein CASSSNNQGSTEAFF.

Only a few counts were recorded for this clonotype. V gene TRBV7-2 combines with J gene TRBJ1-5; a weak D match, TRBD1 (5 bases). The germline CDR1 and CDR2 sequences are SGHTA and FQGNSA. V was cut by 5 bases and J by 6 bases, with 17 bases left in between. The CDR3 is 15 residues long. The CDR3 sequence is CASSQASGLRQPQHF. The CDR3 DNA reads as TGTGCCAGCAGCCAAGCATCAGGGTTGCGTCAGCCCCAGCATTTT.

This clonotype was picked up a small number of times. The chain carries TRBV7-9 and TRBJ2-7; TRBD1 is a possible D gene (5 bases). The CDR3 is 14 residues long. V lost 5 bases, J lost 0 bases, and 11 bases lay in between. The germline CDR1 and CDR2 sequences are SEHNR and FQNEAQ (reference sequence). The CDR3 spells CASSARQHSYEQYF. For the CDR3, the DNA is TGTGCCAGCAGCGCCCGACAGCACTCCTACGAGCAGTACTTC.

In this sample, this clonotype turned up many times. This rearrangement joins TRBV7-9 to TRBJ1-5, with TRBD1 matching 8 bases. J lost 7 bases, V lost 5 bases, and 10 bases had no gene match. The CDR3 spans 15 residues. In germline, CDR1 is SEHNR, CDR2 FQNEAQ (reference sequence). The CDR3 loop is CASSASSPGGQPQHF. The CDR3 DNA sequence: TGTGCCAGCAGCGCCTCAAGCCCAGGGGGCCAGCCCCAGCATTTT.

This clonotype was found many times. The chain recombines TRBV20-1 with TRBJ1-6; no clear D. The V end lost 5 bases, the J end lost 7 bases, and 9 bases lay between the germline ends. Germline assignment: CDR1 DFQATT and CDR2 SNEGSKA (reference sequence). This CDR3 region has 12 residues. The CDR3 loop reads CSARTGNSPLHF. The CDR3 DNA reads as TGCAGTGCTCGGACGGGGAATTCACCCCTCCACTTT.

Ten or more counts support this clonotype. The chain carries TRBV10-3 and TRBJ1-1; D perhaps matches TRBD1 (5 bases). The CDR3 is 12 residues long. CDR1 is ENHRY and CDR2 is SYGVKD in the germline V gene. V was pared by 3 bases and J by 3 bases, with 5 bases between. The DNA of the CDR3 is TGTGCCATCAGTGACAGGGACACTGAAGCTTTCTTT. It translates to CAISDRDTEAFF.